This T cell receptor (beta chain) was documented in a study of T cells expressing NK-cell markers (dated by TCRdb to 2018 to 2021). For context, the study as a whole: TCR beta-chain repertoires were profiled in sorted CD3+CD56+NKG2C+, CD3+CD56+NKG2C- and CD3+CD56-NKG2C+ T-cell subsets from several donors. Among the eight sequenced donors, seven were HCMV-seropositive and one was HCMV-seronegative. The eight sequenced donors were randomly selected healthy volunteers, three men and five women. The libraries were sequenced on Illumina HiSeq 2000/2500, MiSeq or NextSeq, producing 2 x 150 bp reads.

Summary of the overall study and its limitations: For six donors, the dominant CD3+CD56+NKG2C+ clonotypes were among the top 10 CD8+ clonotypes and accounted for about 1.0-7.0% of CD8+ T cells. Whether the expanded NKG2C-expressing T cell clones were specific for HCMV antigens remained unclear. Those dominant clonotypes were again the most abundant among CD3+CD56-NKG2C+ cells in several donors, at about 25-60.1%.

The data were produced on an Illumina HiSeq 2000. TCR beta cDNA libraries were prepared using 5'RACE template switching, which introduced a universal primer site and unique molecular identifiers. cDNA synthesis was primed from the TCR beta constant segment, followed by two successive PCR amplification steps. Concerning the study's data processing: Reads were demultiplexed and grouped by UMI with MIGEC, and clonotypes were assembled and quantified with MiTCR. Only TCR cDNA sequences supported by at least two reads were kept to exclude erroneous sequences. Downstream repertoire analysis used the tcR package, and clonotypes were matched across fractions by CDR3 nucleotide sequence plus V segment. VDJmatch was used to annotate antigen specificity against VDJdb, with one amino acid substitution allowed in CDR3. TCRdb reprocessed the reads, and each CDR3 protein sequence is entered once, without DNA. The V and J calls shown here were made by TCRdb, not taken from the authors' results. For this sample, the table gives fewer than 400,000 distinct CDR3 sequences. Roughly 5.2% of the sample lies in the top ten.

Comments on this clonotype: This receptor's antigen is unknown.

CDR1 and CDR2, per the germline V gene (reference sequence), are SEHNR and FQNEAQ. Taken from cysteine to phenylalanine, the CDR3 has 14 residues. The nucleotide record is missing. To determine HCMV serostatus, a commercial ELISA kit was used to detect HCMV-specific IgG in serum. Peripheral blood mononuclear cells were isolated from blood by Ficoll density gradient centrifugation. The rearranged segments are TRBV7-9 and TRBJ2-7; absent DNA, TCRdb's TRBD2 call cannot be checked. This TCR was recovered from a man aged 18 to 69 in good health. The sample was blood T cells: a sorted CD56 or NKG2C T cell subset, CD4+ or CD8+ T cells, or bulk PBMC T cells (not recorded which). The CDR3 loop reads CASSRTSASYEQYF.